Below, 27 T cell receptor beta chains from the same sample are listed, as sequenced in a study of CD8+CD57+ T cells in acquired aplastic anemia. Researchers used genomic DNA as the template to profile TCR beta VDJ and CDR3. TCRdb ran MiXCR on the reads and lists one entry per CDR3 protein. The table includes more than 100,000 distinct CDR3 sequences, 48% detected once. What was sequenced was sorted CD4+, CD8+, or CD8+CD57+ T cells (not recorded which) from PBMCs. Source of these receptors: a human donor in good health, serving as a control.

With respect to this clonotype: Here the CDR3 omits its conserved ending phenylalanine or tryptophan, so a read error is the likely source. The gene calls are TRBV15 and TRBJ2-3, with 9 bases fitting TRBD1. Losses at the gene ends were 5 bases for V and 4 bases for J; bases not matched to a gene: 4. From germline, CDR1 is LNHNV and CDR2 YYDKDF (reference sequence). The CDR3 sequence is 14 residues long. Here the CDR3 reads CATSGRQGADTQYL. CDR3 DNA sequence: TGTGCCACCAGCGGCCGACAGGGGGCAGATACGCAGTATCTT.

A few counts support this clonotype. This may arise from a read error, as a much more abundant clone is one base away. V gene TRBV6-5 combines with J gene TRBJ2-7; tentative D call: TRBD2 (6 bases). Deletions cut 4 bases from V and 1 base from J, with 11 bases between. This CDR3 is 14 amino acids long. CDR1 and CDR2 (germline): MNHEY, SVGAGI. The CDR3 DNA sequence: TGTGCCAGCAGTTGCGGGGCAGCTTCCTACGAGCAGTACTTC. It encodes CASSCGAASYEQYF.

Concerning this clonotype: The junction does not match germline at one end; this may be a read error. The chain carries TRBV29-1 and TRBJ2-1, with D uncertain. The CDR3 totals 11 residues. Germline V gene lookup returns CDR1 SQVTM and CDR2 ANQGSEA. The CDR3 region is CAWRGYNEQFF. CDR3 DNA sequence: TGTGCCTGGAGAGGTTACAATGAGCAGTTCTTC.

This clonotype was counted between two and nine times. CDR3 nucleotides: TGTGCCAGCAGCTTAGAGGAACAGCCCTCCCTTCTCCCCCTCCACTTT. Protein product: CASSLEEQPSLLPLHF. The chain uses TRBV11-1 and TRBJ1-6, with D unclear. The V gene's germline CDR1 is SGHAT and CDR2 FQDESV (reference sequence). Trimming shortened V by 1 base and J by 13 bases, and 20 bases separated the two germline ends. This CDR3 is built from 16 residues. Based on the CDR3 plus reference TRBV11-1 and TRBJ1-6, the full variable domain is EAEVAQSPRYKITEKSQAVAFWCDPISGHATLYWYRQILGQGPELLVQFQDESVVDDSQLPKDRFSAERLKGVDSTLKIQPAELGDSAMYLCASSLEEQPSLLPLHFGNGTRLTVT.

Only one count was recorded for this clonotype. This rearrangement joins TRBV19 to TRBJ1-6; 7 nucleotides align to TRBD1. This CDR3 is built from 15 residues. Unmatched junction bases numbered 6, after V lost 3 bases and J lost 7 bases. The germline gives CDR1 LNHDA, CDR2 SQIVND (reference sequence). CDR3 DNA sequence: TGTGCCAGTAGTATGACAGGGCATCGGAATTCACCCCTCCACTTT. It encodes CASSMTGHRNSPLHF.

This chain connects TRBV18 to TRBJ2-7, with D perhaps matching TRBD1 or TRBD2 (6 bases each). The CDR3 totals 13 residues. CDR1 and CDR2 (germline): KGHSH, LQKENI. The DNA of the CDR3 is TGTGCCAGCTCACCCGTGGGGGGCTACAAGCAGTACGTC. Translated: CASSPVGGYKQYV.

The rearrangement links TRBV12-3 or TRBV12-4 to TRBJ2-5; a weak D match, TRBD1 (8 bases). V lost 6 bases and J 9 bases, leaving 20 bases between the germline ends. This CDR3 has 14 amino acids. The CDR3 region is CASRGTGGGAAQYF. Here the CDR3 DNA reads TGTGCCAGCAGGGGGACAGGAGGGGGGGCGGCCCAGTACTTC.

Many counts were recorded for this clonotype. This chain connects TRBV7-9 to TRBJ2-5, with no clear D. Per the germline V gene, CDR1 is SEHNR and CDR2 is FQNEAQ (reference sequence). Trimming stripped 1 base from V and 5 bases from J, with 8 bases between. The CDR3 totals 13 residues. DNA for the CDR3: TGTGCCAGCAGCTTAGGGTGGGATGAGACCCAGTACTTC. This sequence encodes CASSLGWDETQYF.

This clonotype was seen many times. The genes are TRBV5-1 and TRBJ2-5; 7 bases agree with TRBD1. Germline lookup yields CDR1 SGHRS and CDR2 YFSETQ. The J segment lost 4 bases and the V segment lost 0 bases, leaving 6 bases of the junction unmatched. The CDR3 sequence is 15 residues long. The CDR3 DNA follows: TGCGCCAGCAGCTTGGCCGAGGGGGCCCGAGAGACCCAGTACTTC. Translated: CASSLAEGARETQYF.

This sequence joins TRBV20-1 and TRBJ2-3; 8 nucleotides line up with TRBD2. From germline, CDR1 is DFQATT and CDR2 SNEGSKA (reference sequence). The CDR3 has 12 amino acids. V was clipped by 6 bases and J by 6 bases; unmatched bases: 5. Here the CDR3 reads CSAPGLGDTQYF. CDR3 DNA: TGCAGTGCCCCGGGACTAGGCGATACGCAGTATTTT.

The chain employs TRBV11-1 and TRBJ1-5; D unresolved. CDR3 size: 14 residues. Trimming pared 5 bases from V and 3 bases from J, leaving 11 bases between. The germline gives CDR1 SGHAT, CDR2 FQDESV (reference sequence). The chain's CDR3 is CASSPAGFNQPQHF. CDR3 sequence (DNA): TGTGCCAGCAGCCCAGCCGGGTTCAATCAGCCCCAGCATTTT. Together with reference TRBV11-1 and TRBJ1-5, the CDR3 gives the full variable domain: EAEVAQSPRYKITEKSQAVAFWCDPISGHATLYWYRQILGQGPELLVQFQDESVVDDSQLPKDRFSAERLKGVDSTLKIQPAELGDSAMYLCASSPAGFNQPQHFGDGTRLSIL.

There are many counts of this clonotype. The conserved closing phenylalanine or tryptophan is absent in this CDR3, likely reflecting a read error. The chain joins TRBV20-1 to TRBJ2-7, with D possibly being TRBD1 (6 bases). The CDR3 is 14 amino acids. Germline-derived CDR1 and CDR2 are DFQATT and SNEGSKA (reference sequence). V was pared by 3 bases and J by 1 base, with 13 bases between. The CDR3 loop is CSARPGHSSYEQYL. The CDR3 DNA reads as TGCAGTGCTAGGCCGGGACATTCTTCCTACGAGCAGTACCTC.

The chain carries TRBV25-1 and TRBJ1-2; 9 bases are shared with TRBD1. Germline CDR1 reads MGHDK; CDR2 reads SYGVNS. Trimming cost V 7 bases and J 3 bases; bases outside gene matches: 9. The CDR3 spans 15 residues. The CDR3 nucleotides read TGTGCCAGCATGGGGACAGGGAGATTGGACTATGGCTACACCTTC. Encoded protein: CASMGTGRLDYGYTF.

The genes are TRBV19 and TRBJ1-2; perhaps TRBD1 as D (6 bases). The V and J ends lost 0 bases and 1 base respectively, with 6 bases between them. Germline V gives CDR1 LNHDA, CDR2 SQIVND (reference sequence). This CDR3 is 14 amino acids long. The CDR3 reads CASSIEDSNYGYTF. DNA of the CDR3: TGTGCCAGTAGTATAGAGGACAGTAACTATGGCTACACCTTC.

As concerns this clonotype: This may stem from a read error, because a much larger clone lies one nucleotide away. The J gene is TRBJ2-7, the V gene TRBV7-3; the D gene is possibly TRBD1 (5 bases). This CDR3 contains 15 residues. Germline V gives CDR1 SGHTA, CDR2 FQGTGA. The CDR3 loop is CASSPHDSPRNERYF. For the CDR3, the DNA is TGTGCCAGCAGCCCCCACGACAGCCCGCGGAACGAGCGGTACTTC. Based on the CDR3 plus reference TRBV7-3 and TRBJ2-7, the full variable domain is GAGVSQTPSNKVTEKGKYVELRCDPISGHTALYWYRQSLGQGPEFLIYFQGTGAADDSGLPNDRFFAVRPEGSVSTLKIQRTERGDSAVYLCASSPHDSPRNERYFGPGTRLTVT.

This clonotype was seen a handful of times. The rearrangement joins TRBV6-1 to TRBJ2-4; 8 positions match TRBD2. CDR1 and CDR2 from the germline V gene are MNHNS and SASEGT. V was pared by 2 bases and J by 5 bases, with 8 bases of the junction left unmatched. This CDR3 has 16 amino acids. The CDR3 spells CASSETGAGAQNIQYF. The CDR3 DNA reads TGTGCCAGCAGTGAAACCGGAGCGGGGGCCCAAAACATTCAGTACTTC.

As to this clonotype: The junction departs from germline at one end; a sequencing error may be responsible. The chain is built from TRBV10-3 and TRBJ1-2, with D perhaps matching TRBD1 (6 bases). CDR1 is ENHRY and CDR2 is SYGVKD in the germline V gene. CDR3 length: 17 residues. The CDR3 here is CATSESNSYRVGYGYTF. Here the CDR3 DNA reads TGTGCCACCAGTGAGTCGAATTCCTACAGGGTCGGCTATGGCTACACCTTC.

V and J are TRBV24-1 and TRBJ1-2; maybe TRBD1 (6 bases). V was shortened by 4 bases and J by 11 bases, with 13 bases between the two germline ends. The germline gives CDR1 KGHDR, CDR2 SFDVKD. This CDR3 has 12 amino acids. CDR3 sequence reads: CATSEQGFRYTF. The CDR3 coding sequence is TGTGCCACCAGTGAACAGGGTTTTCGGTACACCTTC.

The chain couples TRBV4-1 to TRBJ2-2, with D unclear. This CDR3 has 16 amino acids. The germline CDR1 and CDR2 sequences are MGHRA and YSYEKL. V gave up 4 bases and J gave up 4 bases, with 16 bases separating them. This chain's CDR3 is CASSRLDMGSTGELFF. CDR3 DNA: TGCGCCAGCAGCCGTCTAGATATGGGTTCCACCGGGGAGCTGTTTTTT.

This clonotype was recorded at least ten times. The chain combines TRBV7-9 with TRBJ1-4; D gene ambiguous. The germline V and J ends were trimmed by 5 bases and 11 bases, with 15 bases remaining between them. Germline V gene sequence: CDR1 SEHNR, CDR2 FQNEAQ (reference sequence). This CDR3 is 13 amino acids long. CDR3 loop: CASSGLSGDKLFF. CDR3 sequence (DNA): TGTGCCAGCAGCGGCCTCAGCGGGGATAAACTGTTTTTT.

This clonotype was counted at least ten times. The chain is built from TRBV6-2 or TRBV6-3 and TRBJ2-3; 12 bases map to TRBD2. The CDR3 consists of 18 residues. The V gene end was trimmed by 0 bases and the J gene end by 2 bases; junction bases not matched to a gene: 6. Germline lookup yields CDR1 MNHEY and CDR2 SVGEGT. The chain's CDR3 is CASSYSRPSGGVTDTQYF. CDR3 coding DNA: TGTGCCAGCAGTTACTCGAGGCCTAGCGGGGGGGTCACAGATACGCAGTATTTT.

At least ten counts were recorded for this clonotype. The chain links TRBV6-1 to TRBJ1-6; D gene uncertain. CDR3 size: 13 residues. Per germline, CDR1 MNHNS and CDR2 SASEGT. The V end was cut by 6 bases, the J end by 7 bases, with 10 bases between. Here the CDR3 DNA reads TGTGCCAGCAGCACACGGACGAATTCACCCCTCCACTTT. Translating gives CASSTRTNSPLHF.

This clonotype was seen many times. The chain recombines TRBV6-4 with TRBJ2-3; 8 positions match TRBD2. Germline V gene lookup returns CDR1 MRHNA and CDR2 SNTAGT. The J segment lost 8 bases and the V segment lost 6 bases, leaving 10 bases of the junction unmatched. There are 14 residues in the CDR3. CDR3 coding DNA: TGTGCCAGCAGGGCAGCGGGGGCCCTGGGTACGCAGTATTTT. The encoded protein is CASRAAGALGTQYF.

The V gene is TRBV2, the J gene TRBJ2-3, with 8 bases fitting TRBD2. This CDR3 region has 14 residues. Germline CDR1 is SNHLY and CDR2 is FYNNEI. The V and J ends lost 6 bases and 8 bases, in that order; junction bases with no gene match: 10. CDR3 sequence reads: CASRSRTSTGTQYF. For the CDR3, the DNA is TGTGCCAGCAGGTCGCGGACTAGCACGGGTACGCAGTATTTT.

In regard to this clonotype: A much larger clone is a single base away; this may be a read error. This chain joins TRBV18 and TRBJ1-2; unclear D gene. CDR3 length: 14 residues. CDR1 and CDR2 (germline): KGHSH, LQKENI. The CDR3 here is CASPPVSPDYGYTF. The CDR3 nucleotides are TGTGCCAGCCCACCAGTGTCACCGGACTATGGCTACACCTTC.

This clonotype was detected only once. The chain links TRBV7-2 to TRBJ2-7, with 8 bases lining up with TRBD1. CDR3 length equals 18 residues. Unmatched junction bases numbered 14, after V lost 0 bases and J lost 4 bases. Germline V gives CDR1 SGHTA, CDR2 FQGNSA. CDR3 sequence (DNA): TGTGCCAGCAGCTTAGCAGTCGAGAACGGACAGGGCCGGTACGAGCAGTACTTC. This translates into CASSLAVENGQGRYEQYF.

At least ten counts were recorded for this clonotype. The chain employs TRBV6-2 or TRBV6-3 and TRBJ2-5; the D is unclear. This CDR3 contains 13 residues. The V and J ends lost 10 bases and 5 bases respectively, with 17 bases between them. CDR1 MNHEY and CDR2 SVGEGT come from the germline V gene. In DNA, the CDR3 is TGTGCCACCACGGGCTATGTTTTTGAGACCCAGTACTTC. This sequence encodes CATTGYVFETQYF.